The 12 T cell receptor beta chains reported below all come from one sample, sequenced in a study of blood T cell repertoires in COVID-19. Sequenced by immunoSEQ multiplex PCR; TCRdb stores in-frame clones only, minus some. The profile shows about 270,000 clones, roughly 88% of them singletons. What was sequenced was peripheral blood. The receptors here all came from a woman aged 70 to 79 with acute or convalescent COVID-19.

Written as DNA, the CDR3 is TGCGCCAGCAGCTTGTTCCAGAATCAGCCCCAGCATTTT. This sequence encodes CASSLFQNQPQHF. This chain uses TRBV5-1 with TRBJ1-5; no clear D. V shed 1 base and J shed 4 bases, with 6 bases lying between them. The CDR3 has 13 amino acids. Germline CDR1 SGHRS, CDR2 YFSETQ. Variable domain in full (rest from reference TRBV5-1 and TRBJ1-5): KAGVTQTPRYLIKTRGQQVTLSCSPISGHRSVSWYQQTPGQGLQFLFEYFSETQRNKGNFPGRFSGRQFSNSRSEMNVSTLELGDSALYLCASSLFQNQPQHFGDGTRLSIL.

This clone was seen only once. The chain joins TRBV10-3 to TRBJ1-1, with TRBD1 matching 7 bases. Per the germline V gene, CDR1 is ENHRY and CDR2 is SYGVKD. There are 13 residues in the CDR3. Germline trimming cut 3 bases from V and 7 bases from J; bases unmatched to any gene: 5. The CDR3 bases are TGTGCCATCAGTGAAATGAGGACAGGTGAAGCTTTCTTT. Protein product: CAISEMRTGEAFF.

The gene calls are TRBV6-5 and TRBJ2-1; 10 bases are shared with TRBD2. The CDR3 runs to 16 residues. The V gene's germline CDR1 is MNHEY and CDR2 SVGAGI. V was pared by 3 bases and J by 4 bases, with 6 bases of the junction left unmatched. The CDR3 DNA reads TGTGCCAGCAGTTATTATGGAGCGGGGGGGTACAATGAGCAGTTCTTC. This codes for CASSYYGAGGYNEQFF.

V usage is TRBV12-3 or TRBV12-4 and J usage is TRBJ2-2; D unresolved. V was trimmed by 1 base and J by 8 bases, leaving 5 bases between them. CDR3 length equals 12 residues. This CDR3 is CASSLDRGELFF. The DNA for the CDR3 is TGTGCCAGCAGTTTAGATCGGGGGGAGCTGTTTTTT.

The rearrangement links TRBV9 to TRBJ1-2, with 7 bases matching TRBD1. Germline V CDR1 and CDR2: SGDLS, YYNGEE. CDR3 length equals 18 residues. The junction had 19 bases not matched to a gene; V was cut back by 0 bases and J by 8 bases. The CDR3 sequence: CASSVGQTGTSTMGGYTF. The CDR3 coding sequence is TGTGCCAGCAGCGTAGGGCAGACAGGGACTAGTACTATGGGAGGCTACACCTTC.

This clone has more than one count but fewer than ten. The chain links TRBV24-1 to TRBJ2-5; perhaps TRBD2 as D (6 bases). With 10 bases removed from V and 3 bases from J, the gap between germline ends came to 20 bases. CDR3 size: 15 residues. Germline V gives CDR1 KGHDR, CDR2 SFDVKD. CDR3 in amino acids: CATGHSGTGKETQYF. In DNA, the CDR3 is TGTGCCACTGGGCACTCCGGGACTGGAAAAGAGACCCAGTACTTC.

The genes are TRBV19 and TRBJ1-1; D is unclear. The CDR3 runs 12 residues. Germline CDR1 is LNHDA and CDR2 is SQIVND (reference sequence). V lost 1 base to trimming and J lost 12 bases, with 12 bases between them. The CDR3 DNA is TGTGCCAGTAGTATAGGTCTCTCAGTTCCTTTCTTT. It translates to CASSIGLSVPFF.

The CDR3 DNA is TGCAGTGCAACTAGCACCGGGGAGCTGTTTTTT. This sequence encodes CSATSTGELFF. The chain uses TRBV20-1 and TRBJ2-2; TRBD2 is a possible D gene (5 bases). This CDR3 contains 11 residues. Germline V lookup: CDR1 DFQATT, CDR2 SNEGSKA (reference sequence). Deletions cut 6 bases from V and 4 bases from J, with 6 bases between.

The CDR3 bases are TGTGCCAGCAGCCCTCGGGACAGGTTCTTGTATGGCTACACCTTC. Translation: CASSPRDRFLYGYTF. The V and J genes are TRBV6-6 and TRBJ1-2; 8 bases agree with TRBD1. CDR1 and CDR2 (germline): MNHNY, SVGAGI (reference sequence). J was trimmed by 5 bases and V by 6 bases; bases with no gene match: 11. The CDR3 is 15 residues long.

J is TRBJ2-7 and V is TRBV3-1 (or the pseudogene TRBV3-2); TRBD1 matches at 10 bases. V dropped 3 bases and J dropped 3; count of bases not matched to a gene: 11. Germline lookup yields CDR1 LGHDT and CDR2 YNNKEL (reference sequence). The CDR3 spans 17 residues. The CDR3 sequence is CASSHALRTGGSYEQYF. DNA of the CDR3: TGTGCCAGCAGCCACGCTTTAAGGACAGGGGGAAGCTACGAGCAGTACTTC.

This clone was found once. The J gene is TRBJ2-3, the V gene TRBV2; D gene ambiguous. The V gene lost 4 bases and the J gene lost 3 bases, with 5 bases spanning the gap. The germline V gene encodes CDR1 SNHLY and CDR2 FYNNEI. CDR3 length equals 12 residues. The CDR3 loop is CASSVPTDTQYF. In DNA, the CDR3 is TGTGCCAGCAGTGTCCCTACAGATACGCAGTATTTT.

The chain combines TRBV7-2 with TRBJ2-3; tentative D call: TRBD1 (5 bases). V was cut by 5 bases and J by 9 bases, with 15 bases left in between. Germline values: CDR1 SGHTA, CDR2 FQGNSA. CDR3 size: 13 residues. In DNA, the CDR3 is TGTGCCAGCAGCACCCTGACAGCCGCGACGCAGTATTTT. It is translated as CASSTLTAATQYF.